Shown below are 20 T cell receptor beta chains from a single sample sequenced in a study of CD8 T cells in ankylosing spondylitis. Study-wide points: There was a TCR beta motif, made of fewer than 10 highly homologous variants, that appeared characteristic of ankylosing spondylitis blood.

TCRdb passed the 5' RACE reads through MiXCR, listing each CDR3 protein once. Here the sample spans more than 400,000 distinct CDR3 sequences, over 4% being singletons. These receptors lack a known antigen. The sample comprised blood, either unsorted or a sorted T cell fraction (not recorded which). The receptors were gathered from a male donor with ankylosing spondylitis.

This clonotype was picked up a small number of times. This chain uses TRBV11-2 with TRBJ2-2, with TRBD1 matching over 9 bases. The CDR3 loop spans 14 amino acids. With V trimmed by 7 bases and J by 7 bases, 7 bases remained unmatched. The germline V gene has CDR1 SGHAT and CDR2 FQNNGV. The CDR3 region is CASTGTGSIGELFF. The CDR3 DNA sequence: TGTGCCAGCACGGGGACAGGGAGTATCGGGGAGCTGTTTTTT. The full variable domain, completed using reference TRBV11-2 and TRBJ2-2, is EAGVAQSPRYKIIEKRQSVAFWCNPISGHATLYWYQQILGQGPKLLIQFQNNGVVDDSQLPKDRFSAERLKGVDSTLKIQPAKLEDSAVYLCASTGTGSIGELFFGEGSRLTVL.

The rearrangement uses TRBV20-1 and TRBJ1-2, with TRBD1 as a possible D gene (6 bases). The V and J ends lost 0 bases and 7 bases respectively, with 15 bases between them. Germline assignment: CDR1 DFQATT and CDR2 SNEGSKA (reference sequence). The CDR3 sequence is 14 residues long. The CDR3 DNA follows: TGCAGTGCTAGAGATCGTAACAGGGATGTTGGCTACACCTTC. It codes for CSARDRNRDVGYTF.

This clonotype was counted ten times or more. The chain employs TRBV7-9 and TRBJ1-1; D unclear. V lost 7 bases and J 0 bases, leaving 6 bases between the germline ends. Per germline, CDR1 SEHNR and CDR2 FQNEAQ (reference sequence). This CDR3 has 12 amino acids. The CDR3 reads CASKTLNTEAFF. In DNA, the CDR3 is TGTGCCAGCAAGACCCTGAACACTGAAGCTTTCTTT.

The sample holds many counts of this clonotype. The chain links TRBV20-1 to TRBJ2-7; D ambiguous. CDR1 is DFQATT and CDR2 is SNEGSKA in the germline V gene (reference sequence). V was pared by 6 bases and J by 0 bases, with 9 bases between. The CDR3 sequence is 12 residues long. DNA of the CDR3: TGCAGTGCAGTCAGGTTCTCCTACGAGCAGTACTTC. The encoded protein is CSAVRFSYEQYF.

As for this clonotype: At one end the junction does not follow the germline gene, possibly because of a read error. The chain combines TRBV6-1 with TRBJ2-3; TRBD2 matches 7 bases. Germline V gene sequence: CDR1 MNHNS, CDR2 SASEGT. This CDR3 spans 14 amino acids. The CDR3 loop is CSISDSGSTDTQYF. CDR3 nucleotide sequence: TGCTCAATCTCGGATAGCGGGTCCACAGATACGCAGTATTTT.

This clonotype occurred many times. This chain uses TRBV7-2 with TRBJ1-6; D is possibly TRBD1 (5 bases). V lost 6 bases, J lost 10 bases, and 13 bases lay in between. The CDR3 extends over 13 amino acids. Germline values: CDR1 SGHTA, CDR2 FQGNSA. The CDR3 loop reads CASSPGQASPLHF. The CDR3 DNA reads TGTGCCAGCAGTCCCGGACAAGCCTCACCCCTCCACTTT. The variable domain in full, completed from reference TRBV7-2 and TRBJ1-6, reads GAGVSQSPSNKVTEKGKDVELRCDPISGHTALYWYRQSLGQGLEFLIYFQGNSAPDKSGLPSDRFSAERTGGSVSTLTIQRTQQEDSAVYLCASSPGQASPLHFGNGTRLTVT.

This clonotype was counted ten times or more. V is TRBV29-1 and J is TRBJ1-2, with a tentative D call TRBD1 (5 bases). V gave up 7 bases and J gave up 3 bases, with 18 bases separating them. In germline, CDR1 is SQVTM, CDR2 ANQGSEA. The CDR3 length is 14 residues. The CDR3 region has the DNA TGCAGCGACCGATCACCAGGGTCCGACTATGGCTACACCTTC. Its translation: CSDRSPGSDYGYTF.

This clonotype occurred many times. CDR3 residues: CASSVGGNSLYEQYF. The CDR3 bases are TGTGCCAGCAGCGTAGGAGGAAACAGCCTCTACGAGCAGTACTTC. The rearrangement joins TRBV9 to TRBJ2-7; no firm D call. Trimming stripped 0 bases from V and 3 bases from J, with 13 bases between. The V gene's germline CDR1 is SGDLS and CDR2 YYNGEE. The CDR3 runs to 15 residues.

This clonotype was counted at least ten times. This chain joins TRBV20-1 and TRBJ1-3; D may be TRBD1 (6 bases). The CDR3 totals 13 residues. Germline values: CDR1 DFQATT, CDR2 SNEGSKA (reference sequence). This CDR3 reads CREHRAKGGTIYF. The CDR3 DNA reads TGCAGGGAGCACAGGGCGAAGGGCGGCACCATATATTTT.

The rearrangement links TRBV6-2 or TRBV6-3 to TRBJ2-7; TRBD2 matches at 9 bases. Trimming at V came to 6 bases and at J to 6 bases, leaving 9 bases not matched to a gene. CDR3 length: 14 residues. Germline-derived CDR1 and CDR2 are MNHEY and SVGEGT. The DNA for the CDR3 is TGTGCCAGCAGGTTAGCGGGAGTCGGCGGCGAGCAGTACTTC. Protein: CASRLAGVGGEQYF.

This clonotype occurred many times. V gene TRBV27 combines with J gene TRBJ1-6, with D perhaps matching TRBD1 (6 bases). Germline CDR1 MNHEY, CDR2 SMNVEV (reference sequence). V shed 1 base and J shed 6 bases, with 7 bases lying between them. This CDR3 comprises 14 residues. CDR3 residues: CASSLLGANSPLHF. As DNA, the CDR3 is TGTGCCAGCAGTTTATTGGGGGCTAATTCACCCCTCCACTTT.

There are many counts of this clonotype. The chain has TRBV5-1 and TRBJ2-7; D possibly corresponds to TRBD1 (6 bases). Trimming removed 4 bases from V and 2 bases from J, with 10 bases in between. Germline V gene sequence: CDR1 SGHRS, CDR2 YFSETQ. The CDR3 runs 13 residues. The CDR3 sequence is CASSRQDPYEQYF. In nucleotides, the CDR3 is TGCGCCAGCAGCCGACAGGACCCCTACGAGCAGTACTTC.

The rearrangement joins TRBV10-2 to TRBJ2-2, with TRBD2 matching 10 bases. In germline, CDR1 is WSHSY, CDR2 SAAADI. CDR3 length: 14 residues. The junction had 8 bases not matched to a gene; V was cut back by 8 bases and J by 8 bases. CDR3 nucleotide sequence: TGCGCCAGCTCCTCCGGGACTAGCGCTGGGGAGCTGTTTTTT. This codes for CASSSGTSAGELFF.

The chain carries TRBV10-3 and TRBJ2-2; TRBD2 aligns across 7 bases. The CDR3 consists of 15 residues. The junction had 4 bases not matched to a gene; V was cut back by 5 bases and J by 1 base. Germline values: CDR1 ENHRY, CDR2 SYGVKD. The CDR3 DNA reads as TGTGCCATCAGTCAAATAGCGGGGAACACCGGGGAGCTGTTTTTT. Translation gives CAISQIAGNTGELFF.

This clonotype was counted many times. This chain connects TRBV5-1 to TRBJ1-6; 11 bases are a match to TRBD1. CDR3 length: 14 amino acids. The J segment lost 13 bases and the V segment lost 0 bases, leaving 3 bases of the junction unmatched. CDR1 is SGHRS, CDR2 YFSETQ, per germline. CDR3 sequence reads: CASSLGTGGQPLHF. The CDR3 bases are TGCGCCAGCAGCTTGGGGACAGGGGGCCAGCCCCTCCACTTT.

This clonotype was recorded at least ten times. In DNA, the CDR3 is TGTGCCAGCACCCAGGGTCTGGTCACCGGGGAGCTGTTTTTT. It yields the protein CASTQGLVTGELFF. The J gene is TRBJ2-2, the V gene TRBV12-3 or TRBV12-4; TRBD1 might be the D (5 bases). V was shortened by 7 bases and J by 4 bases, with 13 bases between the two germline ends. The CDR3 consists of 14 residues.

The chain carries TRBV5-6 and TRBJ1-6, with 7 bases matching TRBD1. Germline V gives CDR1 SGHDT, CDR2 YYEEEE. Trimming removed 4 bases from V and 7 bases from J; junction bases left unmatched: 11. CDR3 length equals 16 residues. The CDR3 DNA follows: TGTGCCAGCAGCCCCCCCACGACAGGGACCAATTCACCCCTCCACTTT. Translated, it gives CASSPPTTGTNSPLHF.

This clonotype was detected many times. The chain is built from TRBV20-1 and TRBJ2-7, with 7 positions matching TRBD1. This CDR3 contains 15 residues. V shed 5 bases and J 0 bases; nucleotides not matched to a gene: 10. The germline V gene has CDR1 DFQATT and CDR2 SNEGSKA (reference sequence). This chain's CDR3 is CSAPSRDSSSYEQYF. CDR3 in DNA: TGCAGTGCTCCATCCCGGGACAGCAGCTCCTACGAGCAGTACTTC.

The sample holds many counts of this clonotype. The chain uses TRBV7-2 and TRBJ2-1, with 8 bases matching TRBD2. The V gene end was trimmed by 1 base and the J gene end by 9 bases; junction bases not matched to a gene: 5. The CDR3 is 14 residues long. Germline CDR1 SGHTA, CDR2 FQGNSA. The CDR3 region is CASSLVAGRGEQFF. The CDR3 bases are TGTGCCAGCAGCTTAGTAGCCGGGAGGGGTGAGCAGTTCTTC. The full variable domain, in which reference TRBV7-2 and TRBJ2-1 provide the parts outside the CDR3, is GAGVSQSPSNKVTEKGKDVELRCDPISGHTALYWYRQSLGQGLEFLIYFQGNSAPDKSGLPSDRFSAERTGGSVSTLTIQRTQQEDSAVYLCASSLVAGRGEQFFGPGTRLTVL.

The V call is TRBV4-2, the J call TRBJ2-3; D uncertain. Germline V gene sequence: CDR1 LGHNA, CDR2 YNFKEQ. Deletions cut 0 bases from V and 0 bases from J, with 7 bases between. The CDR3 consists of 15 residues. CDR3 region: CASSQDGYSTDTQYF. Written as DNA, the CDR3 is TGTGCCAGCAGCCAAGACGGGTATAGCACAGATACGCAGTATTTT.